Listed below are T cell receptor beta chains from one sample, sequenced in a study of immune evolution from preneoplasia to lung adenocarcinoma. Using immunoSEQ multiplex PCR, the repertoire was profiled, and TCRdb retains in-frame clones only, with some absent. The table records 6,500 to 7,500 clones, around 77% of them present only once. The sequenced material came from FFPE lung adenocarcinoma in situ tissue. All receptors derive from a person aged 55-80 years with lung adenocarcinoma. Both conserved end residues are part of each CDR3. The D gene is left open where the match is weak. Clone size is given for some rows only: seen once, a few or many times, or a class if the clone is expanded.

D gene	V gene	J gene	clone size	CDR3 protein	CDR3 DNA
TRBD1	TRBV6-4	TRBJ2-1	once	CASSLGTGDVNEQFF	TGTGCCAGCAGCCTCGGGACAGGGGATGTGAATGAGCAGTTCTTC
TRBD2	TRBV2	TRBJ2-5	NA	CASSVAGKYQETQYF	TGTGCCAGCAGTGTAGCGGGAAAGTACCAAGAGACCCAGTACTTC
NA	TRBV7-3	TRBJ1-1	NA	CASSLSPGTSNTEAFF	TGTGCCAGCAGCTTAAGTCCCGGGACATCGAACACTGAAGCTTTCTTT
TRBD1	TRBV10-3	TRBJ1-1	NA	CAIRTGQTHSGLTEAFF	TGTGCCATCAGGACGGGACAGACACATAGCGGGTTGACTGAAGCTTTCTTT
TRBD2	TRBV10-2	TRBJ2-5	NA	CASRVGLAGGEQETQYF	TGCGCCAGCAGGGTGGGACTAGCGGGGGGAGAACAAGAGACCCAGTACTTC
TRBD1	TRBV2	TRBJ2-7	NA	CASLYDRGLDEQYF	TGTGCCAGCCTTTATGACAGGGGGCTCGACGAGCAGTACTTC
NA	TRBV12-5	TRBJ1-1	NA	CASGLVQRTVNTEAFF	TGTGCTAGTGGTTTGGTACAAAGGACGGTGAACACTGAAGCTTTCTTT
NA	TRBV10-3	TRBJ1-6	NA	CAISDLGSGNSPLHF	TGTGCCATCAGTGACTTGGGGTCAGGTAATTCACCCCTCCACTTT
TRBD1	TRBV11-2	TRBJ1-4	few	CASSSDLDRSPEKLFF	TGTGCCAGCAGCTCGGACTTGGACAGGTCGCCAGAAAAACTGTTTTTT
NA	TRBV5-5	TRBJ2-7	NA	CASSFRSGEQYF	TGTGCCAGCAGCTTCCGCAGCGGGGAGCAGTACTTC
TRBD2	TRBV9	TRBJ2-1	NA	CASSVDSSGGVYEQFF	TGTGCCAGCAGCGTAGATTCCAGCGGGGGAGTTTATGAGCAGTTCTTC
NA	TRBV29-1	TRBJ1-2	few	CSVEVLPRDGYTF	TGCAGCGTTGAGGTCTTACCGAGGGATGGCTACACCTTC
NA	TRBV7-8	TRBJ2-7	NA	CASSLEARNYEQYF	TGTGCCAGCAGCTTAGAAGCCAGGAACTACGAGCAGTACTTC
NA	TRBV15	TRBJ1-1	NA	CATTPDLSTEAFF	TGTGCCACCACCCCCGATTTGAGCACTGAAGCTTTCTTT
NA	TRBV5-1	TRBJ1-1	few	CASSPRHQNTEAFF	TGCGCCAGCAGCCCCCGACACCAGAACACTGAAGCTTTCTTT
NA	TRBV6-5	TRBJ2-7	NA	CASSYGINYEQYF	TGTGCCAGCAGTTACGGGATAAACTACGAGCAGTACTTC
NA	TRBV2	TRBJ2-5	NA	CASSVTWDQYF	TGTGCCAGCAGTGTAACGTGGGACCAGTACTTC
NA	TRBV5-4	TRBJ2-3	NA	CASSFSFGSPDTQYF	TGTGCCAGCAGCTTTAGTTTCGGATCGCCAGATACGCAGTATTTT
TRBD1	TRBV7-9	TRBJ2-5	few	CASSQGVGETQYF	TGTGCCAGCAGCCAGGGGGTCGGGGAGACCCAGTACTTC
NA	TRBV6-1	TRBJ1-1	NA	CASSEGGIAFF	TGTGCCAGCAGTGAAGGAGGGATAGCTTTCTTT
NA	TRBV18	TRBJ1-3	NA	CASSQGPSSGNTIYF	TGTGCCAGCTCACAGGGACCCAGCTCTGGAAACACCATATATTTT
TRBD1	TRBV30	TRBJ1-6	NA	CAWSTGGSYNSPLHF	TGTGCCTGGTCGACAGGGGGCTCCTATAATTCACCCCTCCACTTT
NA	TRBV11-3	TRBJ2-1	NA	CASSLSEDNEQFF	TGTGCCAGCAGCTTATCCGAGGACAATGAGCAGTTCTTC
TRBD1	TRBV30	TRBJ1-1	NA	CAWSARDRGNTEAFF	TGTGCCTGGAGTGCCCGGGACAGGGGGAACACTGAAGCTTTCTTT
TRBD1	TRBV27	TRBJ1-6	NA	CASSFLPGTDNSPLHF	TGTGCCAGCAGTTTCCTTCCGGGGACAGATAATTCACCCCTCCACTTT
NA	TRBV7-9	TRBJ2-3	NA	CASSLGSSILDTQYF	TGTGCCAGCAGCTTAGGTTCCAGTATTTTAGATACGCAGTATTTT
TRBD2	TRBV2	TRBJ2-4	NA	CASNRLAGAAKNIQYF	TGTGCCAGCAACCGACTAGCGGGGGCCGCCAAAAACATTCAGTACTTC
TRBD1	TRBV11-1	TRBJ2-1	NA	CASSSRTGWPREQFF	TGTGCCAGCAGCTCCCGGACAGGTTGGCCAAGAGAGCAGTTCTTC
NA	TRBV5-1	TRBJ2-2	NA	CASSRTGTTNTGELFF	TGCGCCAGCAGCCGTACCGGGACAACCAACACCGGGGAGCTGTTTTTT
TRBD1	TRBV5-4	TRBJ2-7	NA	CASSSGAGTGNYEQYF	TGTGCCAGCAGCTCAGGCGCGGGGACAGGGAACTACGAGCAGTACTTC
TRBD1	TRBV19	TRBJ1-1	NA	CASSRGQGKDTEAFF	TGTGCCAGTAGTAGAGGACAGGGGAAGGACACTGAAGCTTTCTTT
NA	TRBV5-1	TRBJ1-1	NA	CASSSSMGNTEAFF	TGCGCCAGCAGCTCGTCGATGGGGAACACTGAAGCTTTCTTT
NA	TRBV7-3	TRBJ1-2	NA	CASSLSQGNGYTF	TGTGCCAGCAGCTTATCACAGGGAAATGGCTACACCTTC
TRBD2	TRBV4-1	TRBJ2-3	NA	CASSQEGRGGTDTQYF	TGCGCCAGCAGCCAAGAGGGACGGGGGGGCACAGATACGCAGTATTTT
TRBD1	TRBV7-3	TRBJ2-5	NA	CASSLQGAETQYF	TGTGCCAGCAGTTTACAGGGGGCTGAGACCCAGTACTTC
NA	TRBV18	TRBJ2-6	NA	CASSPPGVNSGSGANVLTF	TGTGCCAGCTCACCACCGGGAGTAAATTCAGGGTCTGGGGCCAACGTCCTGACTTTC
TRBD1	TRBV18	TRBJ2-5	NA	CASSPQGQGTETQYF	TGTGCCAGCTCACCTCAGGGACAGGGGACGGAGACCCAGTACTTC
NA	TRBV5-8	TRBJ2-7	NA	CASSLAYEQYF	TGTGCCAGCAGCCTCGCCTACGAGCAGTACTTC
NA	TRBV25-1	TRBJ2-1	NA	CASSEWGREQFF	TGTGCCAGCAGTGAATGGGGGCGTGAGCAGTTCTTC
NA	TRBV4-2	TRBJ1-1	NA	CASSQVSGSDTEAFF	TGTGCCAGCAGCCAAGTATCGGGGTCGGACACTGAAGCTTTCTTT
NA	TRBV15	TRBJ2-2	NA	CATSRVRGAGELFF	TGTGCCACCAGCAGAGTGAGGGGCGCCGGGGAGCTGTTTTTT
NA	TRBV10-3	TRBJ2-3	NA	CAISEETDTQYF	TGTGCCATCAGTGAGGAGACAGATACGCAGTATTTT
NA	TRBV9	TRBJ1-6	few	CASSPEGSPLHF	TGTGCCAGCAGCCCGGAGGGTTCACCCCTCCACTTT
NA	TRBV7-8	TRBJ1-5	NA	CASSPTGGNQPQHF	TGTGCCAGCAGCCCGACGGGTGGCAATCAGCCCCAGCATTTT
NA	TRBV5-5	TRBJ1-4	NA	CASSSGATNEKLFF	TGTGCCAGCAGCTCAGGGGCTACTAATGAAAAACTGTTTTTT
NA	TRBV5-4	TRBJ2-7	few	CASSYTSGIRNYEQYF	TGTGCCAGCAGCTACACATCAGGGATACGAAACTACGAGCAGTACTTC
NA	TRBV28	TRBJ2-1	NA	CASIDTSSYNEQFF	TGTGCCAGCATCGACACCAGCTCCTACAATGAGCAGTTCTTC
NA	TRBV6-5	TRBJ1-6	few	CASSRTVPRNSPLHF	TGTGCCAGCAGCCGGACTGTCCCACGGAATTCACCCCTCCACTTT
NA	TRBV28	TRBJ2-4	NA	CASSSLGQVAKNIQYF	TGTGCCAGCAGTTCCCTTGGGCAGGTAGCCAAAAACATTCAGTACTTC
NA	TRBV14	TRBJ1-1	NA	CASSPPGLEAFF	TGTGCCAGCAGCCCCCCGGGGCTCGAAGCTTTCTTT